The present T cell receptor (beta chain) was sequenced within a study of blood T cell repertoires in COVID-19. Looking at the study overall: Samples of COVID-19 (acute and convalescent) were obtained from the United States, Italy and Spain. Sample material is recorded as cDNA or gDNA derived from T cells, B-cell-depleted T cells, or PBMCs.

Per the study methods: From reference gene primer amplification, estimates of nucleated cell counts were derived. Here immunoSEQ multiplex PCR was the method, and the copy in TCRdb shows in-frame clones only, minus some. The DNA was the basis for D and trimming; V, J and clone size are from that table. The data contain about 150,000 clones, 80% to 90% of them singletons. This clone occurred once. CDR1 is SGHKS, CDR2 YYEKEE, per germline (reference sequence). V shed 0 bases, J shed 6 bases, and the junction held 9 bases outside the gene matches. This CDR3 contains 16 residues. The chain combines TRBV5-5 with TRBJ1-5; 7 positions match TRBD1. The origin of this receptor is a man aged 65 to 85 with acute or convalescent COVID-19. Sequenced: peripheral blood. The CDR3 loop reads CASSLEQTGTFQPQHF. The CDR3 nucleotides read TGTGCCAGCAGCTTGGAACAGACAGGGACCTTTCAGCCCCAGCATTTT.